The 7 T cell receptor beta chains below come from one sample, sequenced in a study of shared clonotypes between healthy human individuals. Libraries were prepared by immunoSEQ multiplex PCR; TCRdb keeps only in-frame clonotypes and omits some of them. Seen here are millions of clones, around 96% observed once, and the top ten hold about 1.1%. CD8 cells classed as naive were CD45RO-negative and positively selected for CCR7, excluding terminally differentiated effector memory CD45RA+ cells. What was sequenced was naive CD8+ T cells sorted from blood. The receptors originated from a man aged 18-30 years in good health.

The CDR3 bases are TGTGCCAGCACCCCGGGGGATTCCGGGGAGCTGTTTTTT. This gives the protein CASTPGDSGELFF. The J gene is TRBJ2-2, the V gene TRBV6-6; D possibly corresponds to TRBD2 (6 bases). The V gene's germline CDR1 is MNHNY and CDR2 SVGAGI (reference sequence). With 7 bases removed from V and 6 bases from J, the gap between germline ends came to 12 bases. This CDR3 has 13 residues.

The genes are TRBV5-4 and TRBJ1-5, with TRBD1 as a possible D gene (6 bases). V was shortened by 4 bases and J by 4 bases, with 9 bases between the two germline ends. Germline-derived CDR1 and CDR2 are SGHNT and YYREEE (reference sequence). The CDR3 extends over 13 amino acids. The CDR3 nucleotides read TGTGCCAGCAGCCCCGGACAGAATCAGCCCCAGCATTTT. Amino acids: CASSPGQNQPQHF.

In this sample, this clone turned up once. The chain joins TRBV28 to TRBJ2-7, with TRBD2 identical over 7 bases. Per the germline V gene, CDR1 is MDHEN and CDR2 is SYDVKM. The CDR3 has 14 amino acids. The ends lost 8 bases at V and 0 bases at J; junction bases unmatched: 7. The CDR3 loop reads CASLLAGDSYEQYF. The DNA for the CDR3 is TGTGCCAGCTTGCTCGCGGGGGACTCCTACGAGCAGTACTTC.

V is TRBV4-1 and J is TRBJ1-2; TRBD1 is a possible D gene (5 bases). Trimming shortened V by 0 bases and J by 7 bases, and 15 bases separated the two germline ends. The CDR3 consists of 15 residues. Germline V gives CDR1 MGHRA, CDR2 YSYEKL. Here the CDR3 reads CASSQDRAGRLGYTF. CDR3 coding DNA: TGCGCCAGCAGCCAAGATCGGGCAGGGAGGCTTGGCTACACCTTC.

The CDR3 is CASSVPGLCTDTQYF. The CDR3 region has the DNA TGTGCCAGCAGTGTACCGGGACTATGCACAGATACGCAGTATTTT. J is TRBJ2-3 and V is TRBV25-1; TRBD2 agrees at 7 bases. V dropped 4 bases and J dropped 1; count of bases not matched to a gene: 5. The CDR3 extends over 15 amino acids. The germline gives CDR1 MGHDK, CDR2 SYGVNS.

The chain joins TRBV9 to TRBJ2-5; TRBD2 is a possible D gene (6 bases). The V and J ends lost 5 bases and 5 bases respectively, with 19 bases between them. Germline V lookup: CDR1 SGDLS, CDR2 YYNGEE. The CDR3 spans 15 residues. CDR3 in amino acids: CASSGSAGLQETQYF. The CDR3 bases are TGTGCCAGCAGTGGGAGCGCGGGGCTTCAGGAGACCCAGTACTTC.

The CDR3 DNA reads as TGTGCCATCCCCGAGGGGGGCTCCTACAATGAGCAGTTCTTC. Its translation: CAIPEGGSYNEQFF. The rearrangement joins TRBV2 to TRBJ2-1; TRBD1 or TRBD2 may be the D gene (6 bases each). The CDR3 is made up of 14 amino acids. V lost 10 bases, J lost 0 bases, and 13 bases lay in between. Germline V gene data show CDR1 as SNHLY and CDR2 as FYNNEI. Combining the CDR3 with reference TRBV2 and TRBJ2-1 gives the whole variable domain EPEVTQTPSHQVTQMGQEVILRCVPISNHLYFYWYRQILGQKVEFLVSFYNNEISEKSEIFDDQFSVERPDGSNFTLKIRSTKLEDSAMYFCAIPEGGSYNEQFFGPGTRLTVL.